A single sample is the source of the 17 T cell receptor beta chains below, sequenced in a study of cytomegalovirus exposure and HLA in healthy donors. PCR amplification relied on 60 Vbeta primers (plus 13 Jbeta primers). TCRdb keeps only in-frame clones here, not all; method: immunoSEQ multiplex PCR. Reported are 85,000 to 90,000 clones; the ten largest clones contain 15%. The specimen sequenced was PBMCs. Receptors originate from a man aged 50-60 years in good health and CMV-seropositive.

V is TRBV29-1 and J is TRBJ1-1; D possibly corresponds to TRBD1 (6 bases). Germline loops: CDR1 SQVTM, CDR2 ANQGSEA. The CDR3 spans 13 residues. V lost 6 bases and J 1 base, leaving 12 bases between the germline ends. The CDR3: CSVAQGGNTEAFF. CDR3 nucleotide sequence: TGCAGCGTGGCACAGGGCGGGAACACTGAAGCTTTCTTT. The whole variable domain, remainder taken from reference TRBV29-1 and TRBJ1-1, is SAVISQKPSRDICQRGTSLTIQCQVDSQVTMMFWYRQQPGQSLTLIATANQGSEATYESGFVIDKFPISRPNLTFSTLTVSNMSPEDSSIYLCSVAQGGNTEAFFGQGTRLTVV.

The chain has TRBV4-3 and TRBJ2-5; no definite D call. This CDR3 is 13 amino acids long. With 1 base removed from V and 5 bases from J, the gap between germline ends came to 8 bases. Germline V gene sequence: CDR1 LGHNA, CDR2 YSLEER. The CDR3 here is CASSQVAAETQYF. CDR3 nucleotide sequence: TGCGCCAGCAGCCAAGTAGCTGCGGAGACCCAGTACTTC.

The chain recombines TRBV7-8 with TRBJ2-1; D possibly corresponds to TRBD2 (6 bases). The germline CDR1 and CDR2 sequences are SGHVS and FQNEAQ. The CDR3 runs to 17 residues. V gave up 5 bases and J gave up 5 bases, with 22 bases separating them. CDR3 bases: TGTGCCAGCAGCCCCAGCCCGGAGGGCGGGTGGGACAATGAGCAGTTCTTC. Its translation: CASSPSPEGGWDNEQFF.

The J gene is TRBJ2-1, the V gene TRBV5-1, with 7 bases matching TRBD1. Germline V gene data show CDR1 as SGHRS and CDR2 as YFSETQ. J lost 7 bases, V lost 0 bases, and 4 bases had no gene match. The CDR3 has 14 amino acids. CDR3 bases: TGCGCCAGCAGCTTGGAACAGGGGTGGAATGAGCAGTTCTTC. The encoded protein is CASSLEQGWNEQFF.

This rearrangement joins TRBV4-3 to TRBJ2-1; 13 bases line up with TRBD2. V lost 4 bases and J lost 10; bases outside the gene matches: 7. The germline CDR1 and CDR2 sequences are LGHNA and YSLEER. The CDR3 length is 15 residues. The CDR3 protein is CASSPGTSGNPEQFF. CDR3 nucleotide sequence: TGCGCCAGCAGCCCTGGGACTAGCGGGAACCCCGAGCAGTTCTTC.

The rearrangement links TRBV30 to TRBJ2-7; D possibly corresponds to TRBD1 (6 bases). V lost 0 bases and J lost 2, with 14 bases in between. The V gene's germline CDR1 is GTSNPN and CDR2 SVGIG (reference sequence). CDR3 length equals 15 residues. CDR3 bases: TGTGCCTGGAGTGTACAGGGCCTTATCCCCTACGAGCAGTACTTC. Amino acids: CAWSVQGLIPYEQYF.

The chain couples TRBV6-5 to TRBJ2-1; a possible D gene is TRBD1 (5 bases). CDR3 length equals 12 residues. V lost 2 bases and J lost 12, with 11 bases in between. In germline, CDR1 is MNHEY, CDR2 SVGAGI. CDR3 in amino acids: CASSYNGALQFF. The CDR3, as DNA: TGTGCCAGCAGTTACAATGGGGCCCTGCAGTTCTTC.

The chain combines TRBV2 with TRBJ2-7, with 10 bases fitting TRBD1. V dropped 6 bases and J dropped 5; count of bases not matched to a gene: 4. The CDR3 has 13 residues. Germline loops: CDR1 SNHLY, CDR2 FYNNEI. Here the CDR3 reads CASRGQGWNEQYF. DNA for the CDR3: TGTGCCAGCAGGGGACAGGGGTGGAACGAGCAGTACTTC.

On this clone itself: Other DNA sequences in the same sample also yield this CDR3. This rearrangement joins TRBV29-1 to TRBJ1-1; D uncertain. This CDR3 region has 10 residues. The germline V gene encodes CDR1 SQVTM and CDR2 ANQGSEA. Trimming took off 5 bases at V and 1 base at J, with 2 bases between the two ends. The CDR3 loop reads CSVQNTEAFF. The CDR3, as DNA: TGCAGCGTTCAGAACACTGAAGCTTTCTTT.

The chain recombines TRBV5-1 with TRBJ1-1; D ambiguous. The V gene lost 3 bases and the J gene lost 2 bases, with 11 bases spanning the gap. Germline V gene data show CDR1 as SGHRS and CDR2 as YFSETQ. This CDR3 contains 14 residues. DNA for the CDR3: TGCGCCAGCAGCTCGAAATTCACAAACACTGAAGCTTTCTTT. Residues: CASSSKFTNTEAFF.

The V and J genes are TRBV5-5 and TRBJ1-2; the match to TRBD1 covers 7 bases. Trimming removed 1 base from V and 8 bases from J; junction bases left unmatched: 5. The germline V gene encodes CDR1 SGHKS and CDR2 YYEKEE (reference sequence). The CDR3 length is 13 residues. CDR3 amino acids: CASSLKGAGGYTF. In DNA form, the CDR3 reads TGTGCCAGCAGCTTGAAGGGGGCAGGAGGCTACACCTTC. Full variable domain (rest looked up from reference TRBV5-5 and TRBJ1-2): DAGVTQSPTHLIKTRGQQVTLRCSPISGHKSVSWYQQVLGQGPQFIFQYYEKEERGRGNFPDRFSARQFPNYSSELNVNALLLGDSALYLCASSLKGAGGYTFGSGTRLTVV.

The chain combines TRBV4-1 with TRBJ2-7; perhaps TRBD2 as D (5 bases). Per the germline V gene, CDR1 is MGHRA and CDR2 is YSYEKL. The CDR3 covers 14 residues. The V end lost 1 base, the J end lost 2 bases, and 9 bases lay between the germline ends. CDR3 amino acids: CASSQGGAPYEQYF. The CDR3 DNA reads TGCGCCAGCAGCCAAGGGGGAGCCCCCTACGAGCAGTACTTC.

This sequence joins TRBV12-5 and TRBJ1-5; tentative D call: TRBD1 (6 bases). Per the germline V gene, CDR1 is LGHNT and CDR2 is FRNRAP. Trimming shortened V by 3 bases and J by 0 bases, and 12 bases separated the two germline ends. This CDR3 contains 16 residues. In DNA, the CDR3 is TGTGCTAGTGGTTTAACGGACAGCCATAGCAATCAGCCCCAGCATTTT. This sequence encodes CASGLTDSHSNQPQHF.

The V gene is TRBV10-1, the J gene TRBJ2-4, with 7 bases that match TRBD1. Germline-derived CDR1 and CDR2 are WNHNN and SYGVQD (reference sequence). The CDR3 contains 14 residues. V dropped 3 bases and J dropped 8; count of bases not matched to a gene: 7. The CDR3 loop reads CASSEEGAGDIQYF. CDR3 nucleotide sequence: TGCGCCAGCAGTGAAGAGGGGGCTGGAGACATTCAGTACTTC.

V gene TRBV5-4 combines with J gene TRBJ2-1, with 10 nucleotides matching TRBD2. The CDR3 covers 16 residues. The germline CDR1 and CDR2 sequences are SGHNT and YYREEE (reference sequence). V trimming: 3 bases; J trimming: 6 bases; junction bases outside the gene matches: 9. CDR3 loop: CASSWAIAGGGNEQFF. The CDR3 nucleotides are TGTGCCAGCAGCTGGGCGATAGCGGGAGGAGGCAATGAGCAGTTCTTC.

The J gene is TRBJ1-1, the V gene TRBV28; 9 bases agree with TRBD1. Germline V gives CDR1 MDHEN, CDR2 SYDVKM. The CDR3 totals 14 residues. Trimming cost V 5 bases and J 7 bases; bases outside gene matches: 8. CDR3 DNA sequence: TGTGCCAGCAGTCCCTACCGGGACAGGGTTGAAGCTTTCTTT. Its translation: CASSPYRDRVEAFF.

V is TRBV19 and J is TRBJ1-5, with 7 bases lining up with TRBD1. Germline-derived CDR1 and CDR2 are LNHDA and SQIVND (reference sequence). The CDR3 loop spans 14 amino acids. The V segment lost 8 bases and the J segment 5 bases; nucleotides outside the gene matches: 9. The CDR3 region is CASGRGGKDQPQHF. CDR3 bases: TGTGCCAGTGGAAGAGGGGGCAAGGATCAGCCCCAGCATTTT. The variable domain in full, with the rest retrieved from reference TRBV19 and TRBJ1-5, is DGGITQSPKYLFRKEGQNVTLSCEQNLNHDAMYWYRQDPGQGLRLIYYSQIVNDFQKGDIAEGYSVSREKKESFPLTVTSAQKNPTAFYLCASGRGGKDQPQHFGDGTRLSIL.